These T cell receptor beta chains were read from a single sample in a study of monozygotic twins with inflammatory bowel disease. TCRdb re-analyzed the 5' RACE reads; it lists each CDR3 protein once, without DNA. The ten top clones account for 2% to 3%, within a sample of under 150,000 distinct CDR3 sequences. Sequenced material: blood. The receptors originated from a human donor with ulcerative colitis or Crohn's disease, or a healthy co-twin of an affected twin (not recorded which). CDR3s include the opening cysteine and the closing phenylalanine or tryptophan.

j_gene	v_gene	CDR3aa
TRBJ2-7	TRBV7-2	CASSLVGTSVPYEQYF
TRBJ1-2	TRBV18	CASSPQTEAGGDYGYTF
TRBJ1-5	TRBV4-1	CASSHLGDREDQPQHF
TRBJ2-5	TRBV7-3	CASSQGTQGETQYF
TRBJ2-2	TRBV6-5	CASSYRLAGNTGELFF
TRBJ2-2	TRBV4-3	CASSSSAGGTNTGELFF
TRBJ1-3	TRBV7-2	CASTPDRGRNTIYF
TRBJ2-5	TRBV4-1	CASSLRQGTAKETQYF
TRBJ2-1	TRBV20-1	CSARDLAVYNEQFF
TRBJ2-6	TRBV4-1	CASSQEGLGGRVISGANVLTF
TRBJ2-3	TRBV7-3	CASSPWDRGTDTQYF
TRBJ1-5	TRBV19	CASSMVRRGGIGQPQHF
TRBJ1-5	TRBV11-2	CASSSDRGPHYSNQPQHF
TRBJ2-3	TRBV12-3/TRBV12-4	CASRLRQGVSDTQYF
TRBJ2-7	TRBV12-3/TRBV12-4	CASSLGTGIAYEQYF
TRBJ2-3	TRBV7-8	CASSPLAGGLTDTQYF
TRBJ2-2	TRBV9	CASSVASGTGGPGELFF
TRBJ2-7	TRBV6-1	CASSESGRMTYEQYF
TRBJ2-3	TRBV7-2	CASSPGGSTDTQYF
TRBJ1-1	TRBV29-1	CSVAQGWGMNTEAFF
TRBJ1-2	TRBV4-3	CASSAYFGQAGYTF
TRBJ2-7	TRBV3-1	CASSQVPGSEQYF
TRBJ1-1	TRBV18	CASSPLGQAVNTEAFF
TRBJ1-1	TRBV19	CASSGGQELSTEAFF
TRBJ2-5	TRBV2	CASSPGGGVQETQYF
TRBJ2-7	TRBV9	CASSVGLRDRHYEQYF
TRBJ2-7	TRBV6-6	CASRFTGGRYEQYF
TRBJ1-1	TRBV20-1	CSARRTGGNTEAFF
TRBJ1-6	TRBV6-6	CASSYEGLPSPLHF